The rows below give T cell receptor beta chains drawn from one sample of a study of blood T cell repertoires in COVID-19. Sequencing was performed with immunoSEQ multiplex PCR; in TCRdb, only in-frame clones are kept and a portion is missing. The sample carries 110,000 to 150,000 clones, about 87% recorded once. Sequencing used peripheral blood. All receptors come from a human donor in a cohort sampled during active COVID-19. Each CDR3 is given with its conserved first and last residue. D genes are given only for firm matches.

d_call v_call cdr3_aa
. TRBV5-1 CASSFRGADQETQYF
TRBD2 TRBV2 CASTTWGLAGGQFF
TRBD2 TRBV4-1 CASSQDAGGQLEQYF
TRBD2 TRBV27 CASSKRGGLAGSYEQYF
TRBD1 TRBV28 CASSSTSQGTDF
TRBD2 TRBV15 CATSSYRLADEQYF
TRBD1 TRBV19 CASSIADRAGEQYF
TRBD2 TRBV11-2 CASSSTSGGGVEQYF
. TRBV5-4 CASSLGQIRTDTQYF
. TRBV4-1 CASSRTQFSELFF
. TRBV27 CASSTLGYGFQETQYF
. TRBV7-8 CASSLGLPGEGRYNEQFF
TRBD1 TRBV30 CAWSVRGRTDTQYF
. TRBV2 CASRVTKRRNTEAFF
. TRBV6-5 CASSYSQGGSYGYTF
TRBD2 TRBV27 CASRGLAAGEQYF
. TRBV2 CASEPPESPEAFF
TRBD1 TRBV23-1 CASSLRDRGTCSYNSPLHF
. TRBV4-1 CASSQDSGVGEQFF
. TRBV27 CASSFNADQPQHF
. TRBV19 CASSIEGSASYEQYF
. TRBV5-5 CASSLLGGRLGTANNEQFF
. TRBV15 CATSRAGAISGNTIYF
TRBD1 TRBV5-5 CASSVTGDRSQPQHF
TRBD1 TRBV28 CASSSGTGPLNTEAFF
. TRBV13 CASSLGAASARGVTQYF
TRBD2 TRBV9 CASSGPGLAAGELFF
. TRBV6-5 CASSYSGSSYGYTF
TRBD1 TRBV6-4 CASSVQGGTDTQYF
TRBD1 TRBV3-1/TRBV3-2 CASSRKGGTGAYRQYF
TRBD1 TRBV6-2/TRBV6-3 CASSPNQGARVQPQHF
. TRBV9 CASSVGGRGEPLHF
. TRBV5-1 CASSPKTGGSGNTIYF
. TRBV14 CASSQNWNYGYTF
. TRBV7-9 CASSLGQVSNTEAFF
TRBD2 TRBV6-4 CASSPGVAGGAYNEQFF
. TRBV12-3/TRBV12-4 CASSLALTGAFF
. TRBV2 CASRESGVFPKWPYF
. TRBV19 CASSIDLVPGTDTQYF
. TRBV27 CASSFRAYNEQFF
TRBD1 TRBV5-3 CARSRDRGSYEQYF
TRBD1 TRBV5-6 CASALGQGVETQYF